A single sample gave rise to the 8 T cell receptor beta chains below, sequenced in a study of T-cell memory formation after mild COVID-19 (dated by TCRdb to the early 2020s). Libraries were constructed by 5' RACE. Sequencer: Illumina NovaSeq 6000. TCRdb ran its own pipeline on the public reads, namely fastp trimming at Q25 and MiXCR clone calling, and kept in-frame beta chains. Merged by CDR3 protein, the rows form single entries marked with the most common genes and DNA. Counted in this sample were 350,000 or so distinct CDR3 sequences; 10% to 15% of them appeared once. Around a fifth of the sample comes from the top ten. The specimen sequenced was PBMCs or a T cell subset sorted from them (not recorded which). All receptors derive from a man between 18 and 35 years old who had mild COVID-19 (a few samples of this study predate the infection). The sample titles of this study are shuffled in the database, so cell type and time point are left out; the donor was told from shared clones.

This clonotype has at least ten counts. V is TRBV4-3 and J is TRBJ1-1, with D maybe TRBD1 (5 bases). CDR3 size: 16 residues. The germline V gene encodes CDR1 LGHNA and CDR2 YSLEER. Trimming pared 3 bases from V and 6 bases from J, leaving 20 bases between. The CDR3 protein is CASSQEPGPPPPEAFF. CDR3 DNA sequence: TGCGCCAGCAGCCAGGAACCGGGGCCGCCGCCCCCTGAAGCTTTCTTT.

This clonotype was observed a few times. The J gene is TRBJ1-2, the V gene TRBV6-5, with a tentative D call TRBD1 (5 bases). The CDR3 runs to 14 residues. V dropped 6 bases and J dropped 4 bases, with 15 bases sitting between them. Germline CDR1 MNHEY, CDR2 SVGAGI. CDR3 sequence reads: CASSYRDGSYGYTF. For the CDR3, the DNA is TGTGCCAGCAGCTACCGGGACGGTTCCTATGGCTACACCTTC.

This clonotype has at least ten counts. V is TRBV20-1 and J is TRBJ2-5, with 8 bases matching TRBD2. This CDR3 is built from 14 residues. The V gene's germline CDR1 is DFQATT and CDR2 SNEGSKA (reference sequence). The J segment lost 5 bases and the V segment lost 0 bases, leaving 5 bases of the junction unmatched. In DNA, the CDR3 is TGCAGTGCTAGAGATGAGGGACTAGATGAGACCCAGTACTTC. This gives the protein CSARDEGLDETQYF.

The V gene is TRBV29-1, the J gene TRBJ2-1; D gene uncertain. The CDR3 extends over 12 amino acids. V was cut by 5 bases and J by 6 bases, with 11 bases left in between. The germline V gene has CDR1 SQVTM and CDR2 ANQGSEA. For the CDR3, the DNA is TGCAGCGTTTACAGTCTCGGCAATGAGCAGTTCTTC. Translated: CSVYSLGNEQFF.

The chain employs TRBV20-1 and TRBJ1-5; D remains unclear. The CDR3 has 16 amino acids. Germline CDR1 is DFQATT and CDR2 is SNEGSKA (reference sequence). V was trimmed by 0 bases and J by 6 bases, leaving 18 bases between them. CDR3 loop: CSARDRRKGWGQPQHF. In DNA, the CDR3 is TGCAGTGCTAGAGATAGGAGGAAGGGTTGGGGTCAGCCCCAGCATTTT.

This clonotype was counted only a few times. The chain combines TRBV27 with TRBJ1-6, with 8 bases matching TRBD1. In germline, CDR1 is MNHEY, CDR2 SMNVEV (reference sequence). The CDR3 spans 19 residues. The trim removed 1 base at V and 4 bases at J, leaving 12 bases unmatched. CDR3 protein: CASSLWDRRTTRYNSPLHF. CDR3 DNA: TGTGCCAGCAGTTTATGGGACAGGAGAACAACCCGATATAATTCACCCCTCCACTTT.

Points on this clonotype: A much larger clone lies a single base off, so this may be a read error. CDR3 sequence (DNA): TGTGCCAGCTGTTTCAGGGTGGACACTGAAGCTTTCTTT. Its translation is CASCFRVDTEAFF. This chain connects TRBV11-2 to TRBJ1-1, with D possibly TRBD1 on 5 matching bases. CDR3 length: 13 residues. Looked up from germline, CDR1 is SGHAT and CDR2 is FQNNGV. V was cut by 8 bases and J by 3 bases, with 13 bases left in between.

The chain carries TRBV20-1 and TRBJ1-5; D is uncertain. CDR3 length equals 12 residues. CDR1 is DFQATT and CDR2 is SNEGSKA in the germline V gene (reference sequence). V lost 6 bases, J lost 6 bases, and 12 bases lay in between. The CDR3 here is CSAGNGFQPQHF. The DNA for the CDR3 is TGCAGTGCCGGGAATGGGTTTCAGCCCCAGCATTTT.